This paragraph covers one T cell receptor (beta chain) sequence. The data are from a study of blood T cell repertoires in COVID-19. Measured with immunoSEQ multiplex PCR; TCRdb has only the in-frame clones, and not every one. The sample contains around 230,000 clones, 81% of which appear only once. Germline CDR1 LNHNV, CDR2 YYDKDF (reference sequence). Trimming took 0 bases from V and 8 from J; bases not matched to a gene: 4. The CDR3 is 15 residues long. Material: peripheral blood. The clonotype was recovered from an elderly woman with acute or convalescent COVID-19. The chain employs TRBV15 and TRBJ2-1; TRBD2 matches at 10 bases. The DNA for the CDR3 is TGTGCCACCAGCAGAGAAGGGACTAGCGTCTATGAGCAGTTCTTC. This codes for CATSREGTSVYEQFF.